One and the same sample provided the 27 T cell receptor beta chains below, sequenced in a study of CD8+ T cells in alopecia areata. Sequencing relied on a cDNA template that was reverse transcribed from extracted RNA. Using immunoSEQ multiplex PCR, the repertoire was profiled, and TCRdb retains in-frame clones only, with some absent. The repertoire includes some 180,000 clones, about 53% of them detected once, and 9.5% to 14% sits in the top ten. Treatment specified: oral pan-JAK inhibitor, 5-10 mg twice daily. Material: CD8+ T cells sorted from blood, obtained at week 24, from a patient treated with tofacitinib. These receptors all come from a human donor with alopecia areata.

The rearrangement uses TRBV10-3 and TRBJ2-1; 10 positions match TRBD2. The junction had 4 bases not matched to a gene; V was cut back by 7 bases and J by 4 bases. This CDR3 has 14 amino acids. Germline V gene lookup returns CDR1 ENHRY and CDR2 SYGVKD. The CDR3, as DNA: TGTGCCATCACTAGCGGGGGAATTTACAATGAGCAGTTCTTC. Translation: CAITSGGIYNEQFF.

In its sample, this clone was seen a few times. Written as DNA, the CDR3 is TGCAGCGTTGGTGCGGGGCCCTACAATGAGCAGTTCTTC. Translation gives CSVGAGPYNEQFF. This chain joins TRBV29-1 and TRBJ2-1; tentatively, D is TRBD2 (6 bases). The CDR3 spans 13 residues. Trimming stripped 4 bases from V and 2 bases from J, with 9 bases between. Germline CDR1 SQVTM, CDR2 ANQGSEA.

V gene TRBV10-3 combines with J gene TRBJ2-5; TRBD1 matches at 8 bases. Trimming took 4 bases from V and 3 from J; bases not matched to a gene: 4. CDR3 length equals 14 residues. Germline lookup yields CDR1 ENHRY and CDR2 SYGVKD. DNA of the CDR3: TGTGCCATCAGTGGGACAGGGACGAAAGAGACCCAGTACTTC. This sequence encodes CAISGTGTKETQYF.

The chain recombines TRBV4-3 with TRBJ1-1; tentatively, D is TRBD1 (5 bases). CDR3 length equals 15 residues. V lost 0 bases to trimming and J lost 3 bases, with 11 bases between them. Germline CDR1 reads LGHNA; CDR2 reads YSLEER. The CDR3 DNA reads TGCGCCAGCAGCCAAGATCTAGGGGAGGACACTGAAGCTTTCTTT. This encodes CASSQDLGEDTEAFF.

The chain carries TRBV30 and TRBJ2-7, with D possibly being TRBD2 (6 bases). Germline V CDR1 and CDR2: GTSNPN, SVGIG (reference sequence). The CDR3 runs to 13 residues. Trimming shortened V by 5 bases and J by 3 bases, and 14 bases separated the two germline ends. In DNA form, the CDR3 reads TGTGCCTGGGGCGGAGGGGCCGGCTACGAGCAGTACTTC. Its protein product is CAWGGGAGYEQYF.

This clone was detected only a few times. This chain joins TRBV29-1 and TRBJ2-3, with D perhaps being TRBD1 or TRBD2 (5 bases each). Trimming removed 0 bases at V and 0 bases at J, with 10 bases between. CDR3 length: 15 residues. Germline V gene lookup returns CDR1 SQVTM and CDR2 ANQGSEA. As DNA, the CDR3 is TGCAGCGTTGAAGACCGGGACCGTAGCACAGATACGCAGTATTTT. It specifies CSVEDRDRSTDTQYF.

The chain couples TRBV10-3 to TRBJ2-7; 10 bases align to TRBD1. The CDR3 length is 15 residues. With V trimmed by 2 bases and J by 5 bases, 6 bases remained unmatched. Germline V lookup: CDR1 ENHRY, CDR2 SYGVKD. The CDR3 reads CAISEPGQGINEQYF. CDR3 sequence (DNA): TGTGCCATCAGTGAGCCGGGACAGGGGATCAACGAGCAGTACTTC.

This chain uses TRBV25-1 with TRBJ2-3; 12 positions match TRBD2. J gave up 1 base and V 6 bases, and 5 bases lay outside the gene matches. Germline V gene lookup returns CDR1 MGHDK and CDR2 SYGVNS. The CDR3 totals 16 residues. CDR3 DNA sequence: TGTGCCAGCAGCGGCGGACTAGCGGGGCGCACAGATACGCAGTATTTT. It codes for CASSGGLAGRTDTQYF.

The V gene is TRBV7-6, the J gene TRBJ1-1, with 8 bases that match TRBD1. The CDR3 sequence is 15 residues long. Germline assignment: CDR1 SGHVS and CDR2 FNYEAQ. V shed 1 base and J 5 bases; nucleotides not matched to a gene: 6. The CDR3 coding sequence is TGTGCCAGCAGCTTAGGGCAGGGGGCTCGGACTGAAGCTTTCTTT. Translated: CASSLGQGARTEAFF.

The gene calls are TRBV30 and TRBJ2-1, with no clear D. Germline V gene lookup returns CDR1 GTSNPN and CDR2 SVGIG (reference sequence). V was shortened by 0 bases and J by 3 bases, with 6 bases between the two germline ends. The CDR3 covers 13 residues. The CDR3: CAWSVQHYNEQFF. For the CDR3, the DNA is TGTGCCTGGAGTGTACAGCACTACAATGAGCAGTTCTTC.

This chain links TRBV29-1 with TRBJ1-2; no definite D call. This CDR3 has 14 residues. Trimming pared 2 bases from V and 6 bases from J, leaving 16 bases between. Germline V gene sequence: CDR1 SQVTM, CDR2 ANQGSEA. CDR3 loop: CSVERPTLVDGYTF. CDR3 coding DNA: TGCAGCGTTGAACGCCCAACCCTGGTGGATGGCTACACCTTC. Full variable domain (remainder filled in from reference TRBV29-1 and TRBJ1-2): SAVISQKPSRDICQRGTSLTIQCQVDSQVTMMFWYRQQPGQSLTLIATANQGSEATYESGFVIDKFPISRPNLTFSTLTVSNMSPEDSSIYLCSVERPTLVDGYTFGSGTRLTVV.

The CDR3 DNA sequence: TGTGCCAGCAGCTTAAGTACTGGGGATCAGCCCCAGCATTTT. This codes for CASSLSTGDQPQHF. The rearrangement uses TRBV7-9 and TRBJ1-5; D uncertain. The CDR3 consists of 14 residues. Trimming stripped 2 bases from V and 5 bases from J, with 10 bases between. In germline, CDR1 is SEHNR, CDR2 FQNEAQ (reference sequence).

There are a few counts of this clone. The chain uses TRBV4-3 and TRBJ2-1, with D unresolved. Germline lookup yields CDR1 LGHNA and CDR2 YSLEER. V lost 1 base and J 6 bases, leaving 4 bases between the germline ends. There are 12 residues in the CDR3. The CDR3 coding sequence is TGCGCCAGCAGCCAAGTGGGCAATGAGCAGTTCTTC. It translates to CASSQVGNEQFF.

This clone showed up just once. The chain carries TRBV27 and TRBJ1-5; D possibly corresponds to TRBD1 (5 bases). CDR3 length equals 14 residues. Trimming shortened V by 5 bases and J by 5 bases, and 13 bases separated the two germline ends. Germline V gene data show CDR1 as MNHEY and CDR2 as SMNVEV (reference sequence). The CDR3 coding sequence is TGTGCCAGCAGTGGGGGGAGGGTTGATCAGCCCCAGCATTTT. It translates to CASSGGRVDQPQHF.

V is TRBV30 and J is TRBJ2-2; D gene unclear. The V gene lost 2 bases and the J gene lost 1 base, with 8 bases spanning the gap. Germline values: CDR1 GTSNPN, CDR2 SVGIG (reference sequence). This CDR3 region has 14 residues. Written as DNA, the CDR3 is TGTGCCTGGAGTCCTTCACTGAACACCGGGGAGCTGTTTTTT. It codes for CAWSPSLNTGELFF.

This clone occurred once. The chain joins TRBV7-3 to TRBJ2-3; the D gene is possibly TRBD2 (6 bases). V was trimmed by 2 bases and J by 2 bases, leaving 11 bases between them. Germline assignment: CDR1 SGHTA and CDR2 FQGTGA. This CDR3 has 15 amino acids. DNA of the CDR3: TGTGCCAGCAGCTTAGAGGGGAGGAACACAGATACGCAGTATTTT. Its translation: CASSLEGRNTDTQYF.

V and J are TRBV7-9 and TRBJ1-2; 7 positions agree with TRBD1. The CDR3 is 13 amino acids. V gave up 7 bases and J gave up 0 bases; unmatched junction bases: 2. Germline V gives CDR1 SEHNR, CDR2 FQNEAQ (reference sequence). The CDR3: CASTDRSNYGYTF. In nucleotides, the CDR3 is TGTGCCAGCACGGACAGGTCTAACTATGGCTACACCTTC. Complete variable domain (other parts from reference TRBV7-9 and TRBJ1-2): DTGVSQNPRHKITKRGQNVTFRCDPISEHNRLYWYRQTLGQGPEFLTYFQNEAQLEKSRLLSDRFSAERPKGSFSTLEIQRTEQGDSAMYLCASTDRSNYGYTFGSGTRLTVV.

This chain uses TRBV9 with TRBJ1-6; weak D call: TRBD1 (5 bases). Trimming left V 0 bases short and J 10 bases short, with 8 bases between. Germline lookup yields CDR1 SGDLS and CDR2 YYNGEE. The CDR3 extends over 13 amino acids. Here the CDR3 reads CASSVGGRSPLHF. The CDR3 bases are TGTGCCAGCAGCGTAGGGGGCAGATCACCCCTCCACTTT.

This clone was counted between two and nine times. This chain joins TRBV5-6 and TRBJ2-7; D might be TRBD1 or TRBD2, each matching 5 bases. The CDR3 is 14 residues long. Germline V gene data show CDR1 as SGHDT and CDR2 as YYEEEE. The ends were cut back, 1 base at V and 3 bases at J, with 11 bases in the middle. As DNA, the CDR3 is TGTGCCAGCAGCTTGCGGGGACGGATCTACGAGCAGTACTTC. Translation: CASSLRGRIYEQYF.

The chain joins TRBV7-8 to TRBJ2-5, with 9 bases matching TRBD1. The germline V gene has CDR1 SGHVS and CDR2 FQNEAQ. Losses at the gene ends were 4 bases for V and 5 bases for J; bases not matched to a gene: 5. The CDR3 has 14 residues. The CDR3 here is CASSSGQGWETQYF. CDR3 sequence (DNA): TGTGCCAGCAGCTCAGGACAGGGGTGGGAGACCCAGTACTTC.

Concerning this clone itself: One end of the junction does not line up with germline, which may come from a read error. This chain uses TRBV11-2 with TRBJ2-7, with 9 bases lining up with TRBD2. The germline CDR1 and CDR2 sequences are SGHAT and FQNNGV. The length of the CDR3 is 14 residues. The CDR3 here is CASSLAGDSYEQYF. CDR3 DNA: TGTGCCAGCAGTTTAGCGGGGGACTCCTACGAGCAGTACTTC.

V and J are TRBV7-3 and TRBJ1-6; D may be TRBD1 (5 bases). The CDR3 has 14 amino acids. Trimming cost V 5 bases and J 7 bases, with 12 bases left between them. Germline V gene sequence: CDR1 SGHTA, CDR2 FQGTGA. This chain's CDR3 is CASSPQEGNSPLHF. CDR3 sequence (DNA): TGTGCCAGCAGCCCCCAGGAGGGGAATTCACCCCTCCACTTT.

The V and J genes are TRBV5-6 and TRBJ2-3, with D possibly matching TRBD2 (6 bases). The CDR3 sequence is 15 residues long. Looked up from germline, CDR1 is SGHDT and CDR2 is YYEEEE. The V and J ends lost 4 bases and 4 bases respectively, with 16 bases between them. The chain's CDR3 is CASSQTPGVADTQYF. For the CDR3, the DNA is TGTGCCAGCAGCCAGACCCCGGGAGTAGCAGATACGCAGTATTTT.

This chain connects TRBV29-1 to TRBJ2-7; D perhaps matches TRBD1 (6 bases). Trimming cost V 5 bases and J 0 bases, with 11 bases left between them. The CDR3 covers 13 residues. Germline values: CDR1 SQVTM, CDR2 ANQGSEA. CDR3 loop: CSVQTGGSYEQYF. CDR3 coding DNA: TGCAGCGTTCAGACAGGCGGCTCCTACGAGCAGTACTTC.

This rearrangement joins TRBV30 to TRBJ1-4; D gene unclear. The ends were cut back, 2 bases at V and 6 bases at J, with 7 bases in the middle. The CDR3 loop spans 12 amino acids. Germline loops: CDR1 GTSNPN, CDR2 SVGIG (reference sequence). This CDR3 is CAWSLSDEKLFF. In nucleotides, the CDR3 is TGTGCCTGGAGTCTATCGGATGAAAAACTGTTTTTT.

The CDR3 bases are TGTGCCAGTAGTATATCCGAACCGGGACTGGGGATCACAGATACGCAGTATTTT. This sequence encodes CASSISEPGLGITDTQYF. The chain links TRBV19 to TRBJ2-3; D might be TRBD2 (6 bases). V was shortened by 2 bases and J by 2 bases, with 20 bases between the two germline ends. The CDR3 extends over 18 amino acids. In germline, CDR1 is LNHDA, CDR2 SQIVND (reference sequence).

The chain carries TRBV7-8 and TRBJ2-3, with TRBD2 matching 8 bases. V gave up 8 bases and J gave up 2 bases; unmatched junction bases: 6. Germline V gene lookup returns CDR1 SGHVS and CDR2 FQNEAQ. The CDR3 loop spans 14 amino acids. Here the CDR3 reads CASGIAGHTDTQYF. CDR3 DNA: TGTGCCAGCGGCATAGCGGGGCACACAGATACGCAGTATTTT.